This TCR beta chain was recorded in a study of blood T cell repertoires in COVID-19. The CDR3 loop spans 13 amino acids. CDR1 SEHNR and CDR2 FQNEAQ come from the germline V gene (reference sequence). Trimming removed 0 bases from V and 5 bases from J; junction bases left unmatched: 1. Per the original data handling: Counts of nucleated cells, estimated from reference gene primer amplification, were obtained. Here immunoSEQ multiplex PCR was the method, and the copy in TCRdb shows in-frame clones only, minus some. That table gives V, J and clone size, and the DNA gave D and trimming. The sample lists over 250,000 clones, approximately 84% occurring once.

The rearrangement joins TRBV7-9 to TRBJ2-7, with 7 bases lining up with TRBD2. The receptor comes from a human donor with COVID-19, enrolled during active disease. The donor label of this sample is uncertain. Sequencing input: peripheral blood. The CDR3 reads CASSLAGGDEQYF. The CDR3 coding sequence is TGTGCCAGCAGCTTAGCGGGGGGGGACGAGCAGTACTTC.